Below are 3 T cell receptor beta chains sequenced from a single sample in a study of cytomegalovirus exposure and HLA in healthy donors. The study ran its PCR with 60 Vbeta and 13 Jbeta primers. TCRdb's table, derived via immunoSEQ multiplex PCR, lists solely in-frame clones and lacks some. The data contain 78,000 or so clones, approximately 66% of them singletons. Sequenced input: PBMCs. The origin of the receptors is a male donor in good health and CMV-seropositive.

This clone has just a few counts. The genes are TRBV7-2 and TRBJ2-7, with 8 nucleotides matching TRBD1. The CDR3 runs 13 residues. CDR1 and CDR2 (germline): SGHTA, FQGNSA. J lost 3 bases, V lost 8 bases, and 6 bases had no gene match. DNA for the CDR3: TGTGCCAGCGGCAGGGGGCTTCTCTACGAGCAGTACTTC. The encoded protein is CASGRGLLYEQYF.

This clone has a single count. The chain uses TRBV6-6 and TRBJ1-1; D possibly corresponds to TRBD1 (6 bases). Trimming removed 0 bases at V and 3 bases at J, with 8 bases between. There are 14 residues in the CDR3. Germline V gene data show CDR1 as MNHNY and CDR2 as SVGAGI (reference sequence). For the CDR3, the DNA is TGTGCCAGCAGTTACTCCTCAGGGGACACTGAAGCTTTCTTT. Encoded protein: CASSYSSGDTEAFF.

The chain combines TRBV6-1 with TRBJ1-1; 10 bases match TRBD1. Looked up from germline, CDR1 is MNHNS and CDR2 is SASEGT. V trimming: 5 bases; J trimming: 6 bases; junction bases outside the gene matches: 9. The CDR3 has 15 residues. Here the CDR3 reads CASSHRDRGFAEAFF. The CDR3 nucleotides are TGTGCCAGCAGTCACCGGGACAGGGGATTCGCTGAAGCTTTCTTT.